This T cell receptor (beta chain) was observed in a study of response to subunit inactivated influenza vaccine. Study-wide results and limits: Authors suggested few new T cells are recruited by each seasonal influenza vaccination.

A single record per CDR3 protein comes from TCRdb applying MiXCR to the RT-PCR reads. The data contain some 800,000 distinct CDR3 sequences, approximately 21% of them singletons. Germline CDR1 reads SQVTM; CDR2 reads ANQGSEA. The CDR3 has 14 amino acids. The J segment lost 6 bases and the V segment lost 5 bases, leaving 8 bases of the junction unmatched. Note on this clonotype: The antigen is unknown.

The sequenced sample was PBMCs from blood, obtained about 5 days after vaccination. This chain connects TRBV29-1 to TRBJ2-1; 9 bases match TRBD2. This TCR derives from a man between 50 and 59 years old who received an inactivated influenza vaccine. CDR3: CSVKGLAGTNEQFF. CDR3 nucleotide sequence: TGCAGCGTTAAGGGGCTAGCGGGAACCAATGAGCAGTTCTTC.